These 26 T cell receptor beta chains share one sample of origin, sequenced in a study of cytomegalovirus exposure and HLA in healthy donors. Primers: 60 Vbeta forward and 13 Jbeta reverse. Sequenced by immunoSEQ multiplex PCR; TCRdb stores in-frame clones only, minus some. The table shows more than 150,000 clones, with around four fifths occurring only once. The sample comprised PBMCs. The source is a young man in good health and CMV-seronegative.

The rearrangement links TRBV4-2 to TRBJ2-1, with 7 bases matching TRBD2. The CDR3 is 16 residues long. Germline values: CDR1 LGHNA, CDR2 YNFKEQ. V lost 0 bases, J lost 9 bases, and 11 bases stayed unmatched. The CDR3: CASSQDRGVRRSEQFF. CDR3 bases: TGTGCCAGCAGCCAAGATCGGGGGGTCAGGCGCAGTGAGCAGTTCTTC.

The V and J genes are TRBV2 and TRBJ1-2; 11 positions match TRBD1. The ends lost 9 bases at V and 5 bases at J; junction bases unmatched: 5. CDR1 is SNHLY, CDR2 FYNNEI, per germline. There are 13 residues in the CDR3. The CDR3: CASDGQGAYGYTF. CDR3 DNA: TGTGCCAGTGACGGACAGGGGGCTTATGGCTACACCTTC.

The rearrangement joins TRBV6-4 to TRBJ2-7, with 11 bases aligning to TRBD1. This CDR3 has 15 amino acids. The J segment lost 3 bases and the V segment lost 7 bases, leaving 8 bases of the junction unmatched. CDR1 is MRHNA and CDR2 is SNTAGT in the germline V gene. DNA of the CDR3: TGTGCCAGCACACCGGGACAGGGGGAATTCTACGAGCAGTACTTC. Protein: CASTPGQGEFYEQYF.

The V call is TRBV6-5, the J call TRBJ2-5, with 11 bases that match TRBD1. The germline gives CDR1 MNHEY, CDR2 SVGAGI. This CDR3 spans 13 amino acids. Trimming cost V 6 bases and J 7 bases; bases outside gene matches: 4. The CDR3 coding sequence is TGTGCCAGCAGAGCGGGACAGGGGGGGACCCAGTACTTC. It codes for CASRAGQGGTQYF.

V and J are TRBV5-6 and TRBJ1-6; 9 positions agree with TRBD1. The CDR3 extends over 15 amino acids. CDR1 is SGHDT, CDR2 YYEEEE, per germline. The junction had 9 bases not matched to a gene; V was cut back by 1 base and J by 13 bases. Written as DNA, the CDR3 is TGTGCCAGCAGCTTGCCGGGACAGGGATCTTCGCCCCTCCACTTT. Translating it yields CASSLPGQGSSPLHF.

The chain has TRBV2 and TRBJ1-4; D call uncertain. Germline CDR1 and CDR2: SNHLY and FYNNEI. Trimming removed 9 bases from V and 7 bases from J, with 18 bases in between. The CDR3 covers 14 residues. CDR3 coding DNA: TGTGCCAGTCGACCCGGGCCTAGCGGTGAAAAACTGTTTTTT. Protein product: CASRPGPSGEKLFF. The full variable domain, in which reference TRBV2 and TRBJ1-4 provide the parts outside the CDR3, is EPEVTQTPSHQVTQMGQEVILRCVPISNHLYFYWYRQILGQKVEFLVSFYNNEISEKSEIFDDQFSVERPDGSNFTLKIRSTKLEDSAMYFCASRPGPSGEKLFFGSGTQLSVL.

The chain joins TRBV30 to TRBJ2-7, with D perhaps matching TRBD2 (6 bases). The V end was cut by 2 bases, the J end by 6 bases, with 14 bases between. Germline V gene lookup returns CDR1 GTSNPN and CDR2 SVGIG (reference sequence). The CDR3 is made up of 13 amino acids. CDR3 loop: CAWSRGASGEQYF. The CDR3 bases are TGTGCCTGGAGTCGCGGGGCTTCCGGCGAGCAGTACTTC. Using reference TRBV30 and TRBJ2-7 for the parts outside the CDR3, the full variable domain is SQTIHQWPATLVQPVGSPLSLECTVEGTSNPNLYWYRQAAGRGLQLLFYSVGIGQISSEVPQNLSASRPQDRQFILSSKKLLLSDSGFYLCAWSRGASGEQYFGPGTRLTVT.

The sample holds one count of this clone. The rearrangement joins TRBV7-9 to TRBJ2-5; 7 bases map to TRBD2. The CDR3 consists of 19 residues. Per germline, CDR1 SEHNR and CDR2 FQNEAQ (reference sequence). Losses at the gene ends were 3 bases for V and 1 base for J; bases not matched to a gene: 17. CDR3 region: CASSFRTGTTGRVQETQYF. The CDR3 DNA is TGTGCCAGCAGCTTTCGGACTGGGACTACCGGGAGAGTCCAAGAGACCCAGTACTTC.

This clone was picked up a small number of times. The chain couples TRBV7-2 to TRBJ1-1; D is undetermined. The CDR3 loop spans 15 amino acids. V was trimmed by 4 bases and J by 1 base, leaving 13 bases between them. Germline V gene lookup returns CDR1 SGHTA and CDR2 FQGNSA. CDR3 nucleotides: TGTGCCAGCAGCTCCCAACCCAACAAGAACACTGAAGCTTTCTTT. This translates into CASSSQPNKNTEAFF.

The CDR3 here is CASSITGQGDGYTF. Here the CDR3 DNA reads TGTGCCAGTAGTATAACAGGGCAGGGCGATGGCTACACCTTC. V usage is TRBV19 and J usage is TRBJ1-2, with D possibly TRBD1 on 6 matching bases. Trimming pared 2 bases from V and 6 bases from J, leaving 13 bases between. CDR3 length: 14 residues. Germline values: CDR1 LNHDA, CDR2 SQIVND (reference sequence).

The chain links TRBV11-2 to TRBJ2-1, with D perhaps TRBD1 (6 bases). The CDR3 is 15 residues long. From germline, CDR1 is SGHAT and CDR2 FQNNGV. Trimming pared 8 bases from V and 3 bases from J, leaving 17 bases between. The CDR3 DNA follows: TGTGCCAGCTCAAGGGGGAGTATATACTACAATGAGCAGTTCTTC. Translated, it gives CASSRGSIYYNEQFF.

This clone was detected once. The gene calls are TRBV6-6 and TRBJ1-6; 10 bases agree with TRBD1. V lost 6 bases, J lost 7 bases, and 3 bases stayed unmatched. Germline CDR1 and CDR2: MNHNY and SVGAGI (reference sequence). The CDR3 length is 14 residues. The CDR3 coding sequence is TGTGCCAGCAGCCGGGACAGGGGAAATTCACCCCTCCACTTT. It specifies CASSRDRGNSPLHF.

The gene calls are TRBV16 and TRBJ2-7, with D maybe TRBD2 (7 bases). Germline V gene lookup returns CDR1 KGHSY and CDR2 FQNENV. The CDR3 is made up of 14 amino acids. Trimming shortened V by 0 bases and J by 5 bases, and 11 bases separated the two germline ends. This CDR3 reads CASSQSGGGDEQYF. CDR3 coding DNA: TGTGCCAGCAGCCAATCGGGCGGGGGCGACGAGCAGTACTTC.

The chain has TRBV5-5 and TRBJ1-1, with TRBD1 matching 10 bases. J lost 1 base, V lost 3 bases, and 6 bases had no gene match. The CDR3 loop spans 16 amino acids. CDR1 SGHKS and CDR2 YYEKEE come from the germline V gene (reference sequence). The CDR3 here is CASSYDRGRGNTEAFF. For the CDR3, the DNA is TGTGCCAGCAGCTACGACAGGGGGCGCGGGAACACTGAAGCTTTCTTT.

The chain recombines TRBV5-1 with TRBJ2-5; TRBD2 might be the D (5 bases). Judging by the DNA end, TRBJ2-7 fits better; the J call may be wrong. This CDR3 contains 13 residues. Per germline, CDR1 SGHRS and CDR2 YFSETQ. The CDR3 bases are TGCGCCAGCAGCCTCACTAGCTCCTACGAGCAGTACTTC. Amino acid sequence: CASSLTSSYEQYF.

This chain links TRBV4-3 with TRBJ2-7; 9 nucleotides match TRBD1. CDR3 length equals 16 residues. Germline CDR1 and CDR2: LGHNA and YSLEER. Trimming removed 0 bases from V and 3 bases from J; junction bases left unmatched: 6. The CDR3 sequence is CASSQEDTGGIYEQYF. The CDR3, as DNA: TGCGCCAGCAGCCAAGAAGACACAGGGGGCATCTACGAGCAGTACTTC.

The chain combines TRBV2 with TRBJ2-3; 7 bases fit TRBD2. Germline V lookup: CDR1 SNHLY, CDR2 FYNNEI. The V gene end was trimmed by 11 bases and the J gene end by 3 bases; junction bases not matched to a gene: 14. This CDR3 contains 15 residues. The CDR3 DNA sequence: TGTGCCTCTCAGTCCCCTTCACTAGCGACAGATACGCAGTATTTT. As protein: CASQSPSLATDTQYF.

The rearrangement links TRBV4-3 to TRBJ2-1; 11 bases fit TRBD2. V lost 3 bases, J lost 6 bases, and 10 bases stayed unmatched. Germline V gives CDR1 LGHNA, CDR2 YSLEER. This CDR3 has 17 amino acids. CDR3 DNA: TGCGCCAGCAGCCAGATCCCTAGCGGGGGGTTTGGCAATGAGCAGTTCTTC. It specifies CASSQIPSGGFGNEQFF.

The rearrangement joins TRBV5-1 to TRBJ2-5; 8 positions match TRBD1. Trimming removed 4 bases from V and 4 bases from J; junction bases left unmatched: 3. The germline gives CDR1 SGHRS, CDR2 YFSETQ. The CDR3 is 13 residues long. The CDR3 DNA reads TGCGCCAGCAGCCCCAGGGGGCGAGAGACCCAGTACTTC. Translating it yields CASSPRGRETQYF. Complete variable domain (other parts from reference TRBV5-1 and TRBJ2-5): KAGVTQTPRYLIKTRGQQVTLSCSPISGHRSVSWYQQTPGQGLQFLFEYFSETQRNKGNFPGRFSGRQFSNSRSEMNVSTLELGDSALYLCASSPRGRETQYFGPGTRLLVL.

The gene calls are TRBV6-5 and TRBJ1-2; D call uncertain. The CDR3 covers 12 residues. Germline V gene data show CDR1 as MNHEY and CDR2 as SVGAGI. The V and J ends lost 5 bases and 2 bases respectively, with 6 bases between them. The CDR3 spells CASSGENYGYTF. The CDR3 DNA is TGTGCCAGCAGTGGAGAGAACTATGGCTACACCTTC.

The rearrangement joins TRBV7-8 to TRBJ2-7; 10 nucleotides align to TRBD2. Germline assignment: CDR1 SGHVS and CDR2 FQNEAQ. Losses at the gene ends were 5 bases for V and 2 bases for J; bases not matched to a gene: 3. The CDR3 totals 14 residues. The CDR3 spells CASSQREGTYEQYF. CDR3 bases: TGTGCCAGCAGCCAGCGGGAGGGAACCTACGAGCAGTACTTC.

The rearrangement joins TRBV30 to TRBJ1-5; D is unclear. The V and J ends lost 0 bases and 0 bases respectively, with 12 bases between them. The CDR3 contains 16 residues. Germline CDR1 is GTSNPN and CDR2 is SVGIG (reference sequence). Here the CDR3 reads CAWSVGAGYSNQPQHF. The DNA of the CDR3 is TGTGCCTGGAGTGTAGGAGCGGGTTATAGCAATCAGCCCCAGCATTTT.

This sequence joins TRBV6-1 and TRBJ1-6, with D possibly being TRBD1 (6 bases). Trimming cost V 2 bases and J 6 bases, with 11 bases left between them. Germline CDR1 and CDR2: MNHNS and SASEGT. The CDR3 has 15 residues. CDR3 in amino acids: CASSERSGANSPLHF. DNA for the CDR3: TGTGCCAGCAGTGAAAGGTCAGGGGCTAATTCACCCCTCCACTTT.

As to this clone: The same CDR3 also results from other DNA sequences found in this sample. V is TRBV2 and J is TRBJ1-5, with D unresolved. CDR3 size: 16 residues. CDR1 is SNHLY, CDR2 FYNNEI, per germline. Trimming shortened V by 3 bases and J by 3 bases, and 15 bases separated the two germline ends. The CDR3 protein is CASSEGVTDINQPQHF. In DNA, the CDR3 is TGTGCCAGCAGTGAGGGAGTTACAGACATCAATCAGCCCCAGCATTTT.

The chain is built from TRBV29-1 and TRBJ1-2, with D possibly matching TRBD1 (5 bases). The V gene lost 4 bases and the J gene lost 8 bases, with 14 bases spanning the gap. CDR3 length: 12 amino acids. Germline CDR1 is SQVTM and CDR2 is ANQGSEA. CDR3 sequence: CSVVGADGGYTF. The CDR3 DNA is TGCAGCGTTGTTGGGGCCGATGGAGGCTACACCTTC.

The J gene is TRBJ2-1, the V gene TRBV6-5; 9 nucleotides agree with TRBD2. V dropped 6 bases and J dropped 1; count of bases not matched to a gene: 4. CDR3 size: 15 residues. The germline CDR1 and CDR2 sequences are MNHEY and SVGAGI. The CDR3 region has the DNA TGTGCCAGCAGGCGCAGCGGGGGGTCCTACAATGAGCAGTTCTTC. It translates to CASRRSGGSYNEQFF.